The clone carrying this T cell receptor (beta chain) appeared a few times. What it binds is not known. This entry comes from a study of cytotoxic CD8 clonotypes in ibrutinib-treated CLL. Study as a whole: Partial response occurred in roughly 25 patients and complete response in 2; at median around 70 months, about 14 remained remitted and some twelve progressed. Study conclusions and caveats: The public clonotypes identified were infrequent and showed contraction or stability on treatment.

Some clones are missing from TCRdb's copy, which holds only in-frame ones; the method was immunoSEQ multiplex PCR. This table holds more than 70,000 clones, about four fifths found once. V was pared by 4 bases and J by 13 bases, with 8 bases between. Germline V lookup: CDR1 MDHEN, CDR2 SYDVKM. The CDR3 loop spans 10 amino acids. This rearrangement joins TRBV28 to TRBJ2-1; no definite D call. Specimen: PBMCs, collected after 12 months of ibrutinib treatment. The receptor was derived from a human donor with chronic lymphocytic leukemia. The CDR3 loop reads CASSSDQQFF. CDR3 coding DNA: TGTGCCAGCAGTTCTGACCAACAGTTCTTC.